What follows is one T cell receptor beta chain and its context. The CDR3 covers 14 residues. CDR1 and CDR2 (germline): SEHNR, FQNEAQ (reference sequence). V was trimmed by 5 bases and J by 5 bases, leaving 15 bases between them. The sample is drawn from a study of blood T cell repertoires in COVID-19. This table comes from immunoSEQ multiplex PCR, and its TCRdb copy is limited to in-frame clones, with some not included. The repertoire includes under 200,000 clones, 90% of them detected once, and around 0.5% sits in the top ten. The sample comprised peripheral blood. The chain employs TRBV7-9 and TRBJ1-1; unclear D gene. The receptor comes from a man in his fifties with acute or convalescent COVID-19. CDR3 loop: CASSLAGGHTEAFF. As DNA, the CDR3 is TGTGCCAGCAGCCTGGCGGGAGGGCATACTGAAGCTTTCTTT. The whole variable domain, filled in from reference TRBV7-9 and TRBJ1-1, reads DTGVSQNPRHKITKRGQNVTFRCDPISEHNRLYWYRQTLGQGPEFLTYFQNEAQLEKSRLLSDRFSAERPKGSFSTLEIQRTEQGDSAMYLCASSLAGGHTEAFFGQGTRLTVV.